One sample yielded the 3 T cell receptor beta chains listed below, sequenced in a study of cytomegalovirus exposure and HLA in healthy donors. The study ran its PCR with 60 Vbeta and 13 Jbeta primers. The data were produced by immunoSEQ multiplex PCR, yet TCRdb's version contains in-frame clones alone and is incomplete. Counted here are tens of thousands of clones, roughly 80% occurring once; the ten biggest clones make up 2.5% to 3%. Material: PBMCs. Receptor source: a woman in her thirties in good health and CMV-seronegative.

The chain carries TRBV15 and TRBJ2-3, with unresolved D. The ends were cut back, 0 bases at V and 4 bases at J, with 14 bases in the middle. The CDR3 runs to 16 residues. Germline assignment: CDR1 LNHNV and CDR2 YYDKDF (reference sequence). For the CDR3, the DNA is TGTGCCACCAGCAGAGATTATATTAGAGGATCAGATACGCAGTATTTT. Translated, it gives CATSRDYIRGSDTQYF.

This clone was picked up one time. The chain uses TRBV5-1 and TRBJ1-1, with D perhaps matching TRBD1 (6 bases). CDR3 length: 14 residues. The V end was cut by 0 bases, the J end by 5 bases, with 11 bases between. Germline loops: CDR1 SGHRS, CDR2 YFSETQ. The CDR3 DNA reads as TGCGCCAGCAGCTTGGGCAGGGGAATGACTGAAGCTTTCTTT. It yields the protein CASSLGRGMTEAFF.

This clone was recorded only once. The chain uses TRBV11-2 and TRBJ1-1, with no clear D. Trimming stripped 2 bases from V and 5 bases from J, with 12 bases between. CDR1 is SGHAT, CDR2 FQNNGV, per germline. The length of the CDR3 is 14 residues. For the CDR3, the DNA is TGTGCCAGCAGCTTAAGAAACAGCCGGACTGAAGCTTTCTTT. Translating gives CASSLRNSRTEAFF.